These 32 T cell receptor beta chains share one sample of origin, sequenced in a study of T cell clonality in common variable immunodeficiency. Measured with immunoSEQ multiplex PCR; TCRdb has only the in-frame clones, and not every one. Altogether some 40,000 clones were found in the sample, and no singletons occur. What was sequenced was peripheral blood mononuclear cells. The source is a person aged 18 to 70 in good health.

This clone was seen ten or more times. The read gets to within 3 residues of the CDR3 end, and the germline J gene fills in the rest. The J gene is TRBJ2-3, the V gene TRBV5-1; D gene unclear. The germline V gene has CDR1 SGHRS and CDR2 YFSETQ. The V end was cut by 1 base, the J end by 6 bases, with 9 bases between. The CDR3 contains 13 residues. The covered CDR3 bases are TGCGCCAGCAGCTTGCCGGTTGAGGATACG. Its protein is CASSLPVEDT. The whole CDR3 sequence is CASSLPVEDTQYF. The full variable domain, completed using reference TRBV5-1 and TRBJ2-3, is KAGVTQTPRYLIKTRGQQVTLSCSPISGHRSVSWYQQTPGQGLQFLFEYFSETQRNKGNFPGRFSGRQFSNSRSEMNVSTLELGDSALYLCASSLPVEDTQYFGPGTRLTVL.

The sequenced part of the CDR3 DNA is TGCGCCAGCAGCATGACAGCAAACCATTCACCC. Its translation is CASSMTANHSP. The full CDR3 is CASSMTANHSPLHF. The rearrangement links TRBV5-1 to TRBJ1-6; D is perhaps TRBD1 (5 bases). The CDR3 goes on 3 residues after the read ends, and that part is filled in from the germline J gene. Germline V gene data show CDR1 as SGHRS and CDR2 as YFSETQ. V shed 4 bases and J shed 8 bases, with 13 bases lying between them. This CDR3 is built from 14 residues.

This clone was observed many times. The sequenced part of the CDR3 DNA is TGTGCCAGCTCACCTGACCGGGACATCTACAATGAG. Amino acids: CASSPDRDIYNE. The full CDR3 protein reads CASSPDRDIYNEQFF. V usage is TRBV18 and J usage is TRBJ2-1; TRBD1 might be the D (6 bases). Read sequence stops 3 residues before the CDR3 end, and the germline J gene provides the missing end. The CDR3 has 15 amino acids. Germline loops: CDR1 KGHSH, CDR2 LQKENI. The V end was cut by 3 bases, the J end by 3 bases, with 12 bases between.

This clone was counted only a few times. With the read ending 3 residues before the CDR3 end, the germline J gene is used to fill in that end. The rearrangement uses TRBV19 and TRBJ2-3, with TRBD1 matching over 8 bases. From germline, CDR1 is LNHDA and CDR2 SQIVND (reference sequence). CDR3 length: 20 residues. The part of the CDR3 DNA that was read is TGTGCCAGTAGTATAGATCTTCCAGCGGACAGGGAGGAACCCAATCAGCCG. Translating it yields CASSIDLPADREEPNQP. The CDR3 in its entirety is CASSIDLPADREEPNQPQYF.

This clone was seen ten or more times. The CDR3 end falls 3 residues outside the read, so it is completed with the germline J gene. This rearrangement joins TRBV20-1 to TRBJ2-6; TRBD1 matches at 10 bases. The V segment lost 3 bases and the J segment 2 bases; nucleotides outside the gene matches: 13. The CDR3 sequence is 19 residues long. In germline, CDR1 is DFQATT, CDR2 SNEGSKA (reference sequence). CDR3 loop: CSARGRETGGSTGANVLTF. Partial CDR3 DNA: TGCAGTGCTAGGGGGCGGGAGACAGGGGGCTCTACTGGGGCCAACGTC.

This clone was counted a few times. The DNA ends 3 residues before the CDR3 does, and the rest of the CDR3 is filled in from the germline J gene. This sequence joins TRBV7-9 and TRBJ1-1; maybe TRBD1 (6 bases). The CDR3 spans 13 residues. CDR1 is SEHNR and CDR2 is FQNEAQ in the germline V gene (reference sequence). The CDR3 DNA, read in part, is TGTGCCAGCAGCGCCTCTACACAGGGAGAA. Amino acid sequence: CASSASTQGE. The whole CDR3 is CASSASTQGEAFF.

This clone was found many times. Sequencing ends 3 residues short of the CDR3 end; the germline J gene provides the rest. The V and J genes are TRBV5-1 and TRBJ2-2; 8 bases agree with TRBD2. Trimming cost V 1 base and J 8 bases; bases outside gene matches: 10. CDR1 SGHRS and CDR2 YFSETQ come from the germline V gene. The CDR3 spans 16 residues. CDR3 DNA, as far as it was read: TGCGCCAGCAGCTTGTGGGGAGCGGGGGCCCAAGGGGAG. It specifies CASSLWGAGAQGE. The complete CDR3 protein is CASSLWGAGAQGELFF.

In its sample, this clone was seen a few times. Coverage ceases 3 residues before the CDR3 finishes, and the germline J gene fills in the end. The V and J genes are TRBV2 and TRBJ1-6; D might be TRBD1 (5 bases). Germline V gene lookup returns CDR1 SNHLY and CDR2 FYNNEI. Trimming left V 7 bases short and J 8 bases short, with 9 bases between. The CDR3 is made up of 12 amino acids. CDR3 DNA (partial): TGTGCCAGCAAAGGGGAGTATTCACCC. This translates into CASKGEYSP. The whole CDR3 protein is CASKGEYSPLHF. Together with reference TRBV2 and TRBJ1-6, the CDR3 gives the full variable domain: EPEVTQTPSHQVTQMGQEVILRCVPISNHLYFYWYRQILGQKVEFLVSFYNNEISEKSEIFDDQFSVERPDGSNFTLKIRSTKLEDSAMYFCASKGEYSPLHFGNGTRLTVT.

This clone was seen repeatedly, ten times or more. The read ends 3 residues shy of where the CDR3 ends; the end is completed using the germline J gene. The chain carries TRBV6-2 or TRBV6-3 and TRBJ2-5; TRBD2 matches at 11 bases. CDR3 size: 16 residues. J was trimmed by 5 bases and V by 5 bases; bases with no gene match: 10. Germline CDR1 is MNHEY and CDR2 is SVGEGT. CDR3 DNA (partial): TGTGCCAGCAGTCACCCAACTAGCGGGAGAGGGGAGACC. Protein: CASSHPTSGRGET. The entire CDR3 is CASSHPTSGRGETQYF.

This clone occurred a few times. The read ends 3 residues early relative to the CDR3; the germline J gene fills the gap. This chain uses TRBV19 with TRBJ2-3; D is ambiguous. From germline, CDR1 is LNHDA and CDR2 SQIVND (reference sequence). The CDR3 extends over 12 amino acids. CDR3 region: CASSMATSAQYF. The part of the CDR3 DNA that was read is TGTGCCAGTAGTATGGCAACCTCTGCG.

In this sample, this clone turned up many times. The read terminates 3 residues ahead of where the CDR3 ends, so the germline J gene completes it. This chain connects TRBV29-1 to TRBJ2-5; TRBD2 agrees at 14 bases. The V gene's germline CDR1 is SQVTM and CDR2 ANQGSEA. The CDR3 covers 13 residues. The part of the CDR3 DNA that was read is TGCAGTCTACGGACTAGCGGGGGGGAGACC. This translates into CSLRTSGGET. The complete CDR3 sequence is CSLRTSGGETQYF. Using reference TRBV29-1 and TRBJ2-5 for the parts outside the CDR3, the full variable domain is SAVISQKPSRDICQRGTSLTIQCQVDSQVTMMFWYRQQPGQSLTLIATANQGSEATYESGFVIDKFPISRPNLTFSTLTVSNMSPEDSSIYLCSLRTSGGETQYFGPGTRLLVL.

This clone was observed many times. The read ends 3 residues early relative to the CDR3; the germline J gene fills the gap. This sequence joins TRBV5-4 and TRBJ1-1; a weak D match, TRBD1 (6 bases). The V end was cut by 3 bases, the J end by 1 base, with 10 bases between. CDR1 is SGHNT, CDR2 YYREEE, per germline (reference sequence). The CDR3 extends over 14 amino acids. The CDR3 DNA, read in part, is TGTGCCAGCAGCTCCCAGACAGGGAACACTGAA. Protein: CASSSQTGNTE. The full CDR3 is CASSSQTGNTEAFF.

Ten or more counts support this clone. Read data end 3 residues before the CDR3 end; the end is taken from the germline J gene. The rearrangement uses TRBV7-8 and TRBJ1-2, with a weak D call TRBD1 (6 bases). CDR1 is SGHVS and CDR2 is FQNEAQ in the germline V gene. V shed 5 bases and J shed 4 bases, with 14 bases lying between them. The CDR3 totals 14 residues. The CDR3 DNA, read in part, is TGTGCCAGCAGCCCAGGGGTACAGGCCTATGGC. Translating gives CASSPGVQAYG. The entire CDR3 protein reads CASSPGVQAYGYTF.

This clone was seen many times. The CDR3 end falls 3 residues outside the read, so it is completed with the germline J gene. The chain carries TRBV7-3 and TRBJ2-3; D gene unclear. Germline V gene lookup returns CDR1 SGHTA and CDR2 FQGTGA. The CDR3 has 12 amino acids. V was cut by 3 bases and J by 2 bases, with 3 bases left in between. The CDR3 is CASSFYTDTQYF. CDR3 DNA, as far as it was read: TGTGCCAGCAGCTTCTACACAGATACG.

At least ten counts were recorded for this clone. Partial CDR3 DNA: TGTGCCAGCAGTTACCCCGGACAGGCCAATGAG. Protein product: CASSYPGQANE. The CDR3 in full is CASSYPGQANEQFF. This chain uses TRBV6-2 or TRBV6-3 with TRBJ2-1; 7 bases are a match to TRBD1. The read terminates 3 residues before the CDR3 end, so the remaining end is supplied by the germline J gene. CDR3 size: 14 residues. Germline trimming cut 2 bases from V and 6 bases from J; bases unmatched to any gene: 4. Germline CDR1 is MNHEY and CDR2 is SVGEGT.

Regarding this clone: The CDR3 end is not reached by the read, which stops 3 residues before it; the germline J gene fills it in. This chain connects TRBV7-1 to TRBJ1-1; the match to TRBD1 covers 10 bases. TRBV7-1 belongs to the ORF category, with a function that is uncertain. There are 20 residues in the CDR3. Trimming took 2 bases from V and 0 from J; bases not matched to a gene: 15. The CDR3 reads CASSSRGSSWTGGLNTEAFF. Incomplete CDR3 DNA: TGTGCCAGCAGCTCAAGGGGCTCGAGTTGGACAGGGGGGTTGAACACTGAA.

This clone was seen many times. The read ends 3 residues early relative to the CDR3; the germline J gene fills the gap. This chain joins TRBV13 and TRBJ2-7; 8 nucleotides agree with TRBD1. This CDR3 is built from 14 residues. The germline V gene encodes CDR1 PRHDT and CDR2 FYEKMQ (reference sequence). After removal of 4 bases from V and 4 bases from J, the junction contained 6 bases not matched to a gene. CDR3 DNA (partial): TGTGCCAGCAGCTCCGGACAGGGTGCGTACGAG. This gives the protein CASSSGQGAYE. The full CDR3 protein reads CASSSGQGAYEQYF.

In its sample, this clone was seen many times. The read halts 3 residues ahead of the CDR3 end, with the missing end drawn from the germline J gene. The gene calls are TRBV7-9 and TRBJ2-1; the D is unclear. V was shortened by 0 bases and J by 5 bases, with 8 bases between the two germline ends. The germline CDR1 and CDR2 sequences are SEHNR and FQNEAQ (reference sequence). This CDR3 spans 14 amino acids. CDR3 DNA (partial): TGTGCCAGCAGCTTAGCTGGGCCCAACAATGAG. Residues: CASSLAGPNNE. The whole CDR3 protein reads CASSLAGPNNEQFF.

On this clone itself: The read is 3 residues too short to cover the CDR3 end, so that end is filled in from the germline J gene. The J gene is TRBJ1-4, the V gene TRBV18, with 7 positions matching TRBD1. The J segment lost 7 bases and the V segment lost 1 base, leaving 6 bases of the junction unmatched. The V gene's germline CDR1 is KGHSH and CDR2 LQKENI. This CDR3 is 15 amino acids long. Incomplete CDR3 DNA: TGTGCCAGCTCACCACAGAAGGGGGCGGGTGAAAAA. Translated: CASSPQKGAGEK. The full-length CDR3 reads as CASSPQKGAGEKLFF.

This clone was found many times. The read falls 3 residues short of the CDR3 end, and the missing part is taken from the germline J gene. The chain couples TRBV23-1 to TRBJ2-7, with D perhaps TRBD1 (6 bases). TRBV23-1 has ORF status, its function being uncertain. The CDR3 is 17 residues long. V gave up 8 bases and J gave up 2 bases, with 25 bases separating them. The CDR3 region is CASGSPFTGWFPYEQYF. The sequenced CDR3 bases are TGCGCCAGCGGCTCCCCTTTCACAGGGTGGTTTCCCTACGAG.

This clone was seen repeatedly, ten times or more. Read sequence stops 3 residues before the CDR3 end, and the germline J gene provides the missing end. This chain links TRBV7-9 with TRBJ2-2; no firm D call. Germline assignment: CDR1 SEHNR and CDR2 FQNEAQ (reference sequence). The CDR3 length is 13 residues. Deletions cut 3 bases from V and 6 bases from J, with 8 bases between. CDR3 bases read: TGTGCCAGCAGCTTTTATGGGCCCGGGGAG. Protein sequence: CASSFYGPGE. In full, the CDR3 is CASSFYGPGELFF.

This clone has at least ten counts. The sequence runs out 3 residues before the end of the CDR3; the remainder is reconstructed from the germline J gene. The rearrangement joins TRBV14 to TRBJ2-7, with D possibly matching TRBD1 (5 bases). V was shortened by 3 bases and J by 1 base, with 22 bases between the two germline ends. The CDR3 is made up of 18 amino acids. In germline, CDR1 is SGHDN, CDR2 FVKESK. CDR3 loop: CASSHATSTAIPSYEQYF. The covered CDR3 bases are TGTGCCAGCAGCCATGCTACCTCGACAGCCATCCCTTCCTACGAG.

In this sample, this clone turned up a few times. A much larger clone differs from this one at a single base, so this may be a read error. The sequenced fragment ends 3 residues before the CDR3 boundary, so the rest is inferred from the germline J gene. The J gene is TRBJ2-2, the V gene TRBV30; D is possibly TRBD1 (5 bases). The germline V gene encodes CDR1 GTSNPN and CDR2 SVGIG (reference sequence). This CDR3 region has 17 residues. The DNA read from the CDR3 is TGTGCCTGGAGCGTATCTCCGCCAGGGCCCTATAATTCACCG. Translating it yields CAWSVSPPGPYNSP. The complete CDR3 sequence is CAWSVSPPGPYNSPLFF. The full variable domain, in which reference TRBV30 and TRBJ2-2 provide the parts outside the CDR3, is SQTIHQWPATLVQPVGSPLSLECTVEGTSNPNLYWYRQAAGRGLQLLFYSVGIGQISSEVPQNLSASRPQDRQFILSSKKLLLSDSGFYLCAWSVSPPGPYNSPLFFGEGSRLTVL.

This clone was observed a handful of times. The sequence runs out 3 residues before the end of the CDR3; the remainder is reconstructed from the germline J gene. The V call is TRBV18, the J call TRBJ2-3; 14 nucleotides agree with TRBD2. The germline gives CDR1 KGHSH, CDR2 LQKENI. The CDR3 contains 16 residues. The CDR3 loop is CASSPTSGRAWETQYF. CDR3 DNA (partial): TGTGCCAGCTCACCGACTAGCGGGAGGGCCTGGGAGACG.

The part of the CDR3 DNA that was read is TGTGCCAGCTCACCACCCGGGGTGGAGAACACTGAA. It specifies CASSPPGVENTE. From start to end, the CDR3 is CASSPPGVENTEAFF. The J gene is TRBJ1-1, the V gene TRBV18; no clear D. The CDR3 goes on 3 residues after the read ends, and that part is filled in from the germline J gene. Germline V gene sequence: CDR1 KGHSH, CDR2 LQKENI. Trimming pared 0 bases from V and 1 base from J, leaving 9 bases between. CDR3 length: 15 amino acids.

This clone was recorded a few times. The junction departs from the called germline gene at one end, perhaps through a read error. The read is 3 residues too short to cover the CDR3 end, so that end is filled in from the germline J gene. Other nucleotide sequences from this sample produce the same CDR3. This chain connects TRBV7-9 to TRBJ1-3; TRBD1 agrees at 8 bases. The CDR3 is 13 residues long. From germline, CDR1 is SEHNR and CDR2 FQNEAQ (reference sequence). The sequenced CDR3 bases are TGTGCCAGCAGCCAGGGGGCTGGAAACACG. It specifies CASSQGAGNT. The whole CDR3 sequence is CASSQGAGNTIYF.

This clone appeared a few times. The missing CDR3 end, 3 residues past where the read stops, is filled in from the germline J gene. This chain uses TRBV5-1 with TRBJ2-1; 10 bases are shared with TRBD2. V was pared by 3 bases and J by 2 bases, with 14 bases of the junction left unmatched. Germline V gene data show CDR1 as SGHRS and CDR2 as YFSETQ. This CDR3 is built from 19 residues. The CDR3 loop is CASSSRPLAGEAAYNEQFF. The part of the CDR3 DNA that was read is TGCGCCAGCAGCTCCCGACCCCTAGCGGGAGAGGCTGCCTACAATGAG.

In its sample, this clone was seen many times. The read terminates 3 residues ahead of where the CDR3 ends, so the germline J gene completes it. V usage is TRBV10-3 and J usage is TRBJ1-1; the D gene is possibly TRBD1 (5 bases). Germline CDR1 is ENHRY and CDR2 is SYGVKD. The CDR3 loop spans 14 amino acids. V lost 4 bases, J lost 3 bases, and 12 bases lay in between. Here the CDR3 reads CAISARDGDTEAFF. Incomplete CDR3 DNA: TGTGCCATCAGTGCCAGGGATGGAGACACTGAA.

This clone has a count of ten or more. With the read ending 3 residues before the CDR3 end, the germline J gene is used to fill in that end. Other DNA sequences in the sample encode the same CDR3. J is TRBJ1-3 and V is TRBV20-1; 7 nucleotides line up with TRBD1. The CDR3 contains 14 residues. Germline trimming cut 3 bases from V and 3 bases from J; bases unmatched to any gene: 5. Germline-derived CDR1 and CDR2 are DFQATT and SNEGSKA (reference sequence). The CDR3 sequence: CSARYRGGGNTIYF. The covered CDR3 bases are TGCAGTGCTAGGTACAGGGGAGGTGGAAACACC.

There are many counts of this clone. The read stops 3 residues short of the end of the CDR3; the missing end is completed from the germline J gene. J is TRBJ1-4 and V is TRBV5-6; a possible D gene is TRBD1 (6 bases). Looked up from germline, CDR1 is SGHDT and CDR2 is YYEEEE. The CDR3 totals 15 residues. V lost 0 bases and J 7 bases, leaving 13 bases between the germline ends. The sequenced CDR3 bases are TGTGCCAGCAGCTTGGCCGGGGGGCGCGTTGAAAAA. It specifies CASSLAGGRVEK. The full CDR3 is CASSLAGGRVEKLFF.

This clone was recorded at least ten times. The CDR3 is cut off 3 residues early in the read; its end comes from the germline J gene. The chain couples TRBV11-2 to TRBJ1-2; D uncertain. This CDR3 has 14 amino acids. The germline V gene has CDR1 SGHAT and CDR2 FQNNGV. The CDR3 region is CASSSHKKGTRYTF. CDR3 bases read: TGTGCCAGCAGCTCCCATAAGAAGGGCACACGC.

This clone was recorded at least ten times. Incomplete CDR3 DNA: TGCAGTGCTCTACGGACAGGTAGACAGCCC. Amino acids: CSALRTGRQP. The CDR3 in its entirety is CSALRTGRQPQHF. The V and J genes are TRBV20-1 and TRBJ1-5; 7 bases align to TRBD1. The missing CDR3 end, 3 residues past where the read stops, is filled in from the germline J gene. The ends lost 5 bases at V and 7 bases at J; junction bases unmatched: 8. CDR1 and CDR2 from the germline V gene are DFQATT and SNEGSKA (reference sequence). The CDR3 runs to 13 residues.